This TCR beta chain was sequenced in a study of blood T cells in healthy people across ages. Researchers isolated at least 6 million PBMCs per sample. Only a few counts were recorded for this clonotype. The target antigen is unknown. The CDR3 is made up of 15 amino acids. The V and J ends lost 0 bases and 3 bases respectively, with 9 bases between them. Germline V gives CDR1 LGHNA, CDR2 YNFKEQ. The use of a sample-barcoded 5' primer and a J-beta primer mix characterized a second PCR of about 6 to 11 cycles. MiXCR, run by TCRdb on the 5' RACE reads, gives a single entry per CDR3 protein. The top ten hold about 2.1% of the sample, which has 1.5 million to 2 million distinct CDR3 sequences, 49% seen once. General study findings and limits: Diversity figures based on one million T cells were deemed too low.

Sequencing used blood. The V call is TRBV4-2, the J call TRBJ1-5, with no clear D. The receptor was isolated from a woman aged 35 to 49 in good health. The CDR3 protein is CASSQDGQANQPQHF. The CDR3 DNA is TGTGCCAGCAGCCAAGATGGGCAGGCCAATCAGCCCCAGCATTTT.